This T cell receptor beta chain came from a study of blood T cell repertoires in COVID-19. This clone came up once. The CDR3 has 12 residues. The V gene lost 8 bases and the J gene lost 5 bases, with 12 bases spanning the gap. Per germline, CDR1 SNHLY and CDR2 FYNNEI. TCRdb keeps only in-frame clones here, not all; method: immunoSEQ multiplex PCR. This table holds hundreds of thousands of clones, around nine tenths found once. This chain connects TRBV2 to TRBJ1-2, with D unclear. This receptor was identified in a woman younger than 35 who had recovered from COVID-19. Sequenced material: PBMCs or T cells enriched from blood (not recorded which). CDR3 nucleotide sequence: TGTGCCAGCCTTGGTAGCTTTTATGGCTACACCTTC. It codes for CASLGSFYGYTF.